The source of this T cell receptor (beta chain) is a study of blood T cell repertoires in COVID-19. At the level of the study: Some COVID-19 samples were acute and others convalescent; all came from the United States, Italy and Spain.

As handled by the study authors: Nucleated cell counts were estimated from reference gene primer amplification. Libraries were prepared by immunoSEQ multiplex PCR; TCRdb keeps only in-frame clonotypes and omits some of them. V, J and clone size reflect that table, while D and trimming were determined from the DNA. The sample has 110,000 or so clones, 85% seen once. The CDR3 covers 15 residues. Germline V gene data show CDR1 as SEHNR and CDR2 as FQNEAQ (reference sequence). V trimming: 4 bases; J trimming: 5 bases; junction bases outside the gene matches: 2. Sequences were obtained from peripheral blood. The chain couples TRBV7-9 to TRBJ2-1; 13 bases map to TRBD2. The receptor was isolated from a human donor in a cohort sampled during active COVID-19. The CDR3 DNA reads as TGTGCCAGCAGCTCAACTAGCGGGAGGGACAATGAGCAGTTCTTC. Translating gives CASSSTSGRDNEQFF.